Below are 16 T cell receptor beta chains sequenced from a single sample in a study of identical twins. TCRdb itself ran the 5' RACE reads through MiXCR, one entry per CDR3 protein. The sample holds 400,000 to 500,000 distinct CDR3 sequences; approximately 15% are singletons and the top ten take approximately 0.98%. In addition, the sample was reused for a study of yellow fever vaccine responses in identical twins.

The sequenced sample was CD4+ T cells sorted from blood. The receptors come from a young woman in good health.

In its sample, this clonotype was seen a few times. This chain joins TRBV7-9 and TRBJ2-7; a possible D gene is TRBD1 (6 bases). V shed 4 bases and J shed 6 bases, with 22 bases lying between them. The V gene's germline CDR1 is SEHNR and CDR2 FQNEAQ (reference sequence). This CDR3 has 16 residues. CDR3 sequence: CASSSRGGVELSEQYF. As DNA, the CDR3 is TGTGCCAGCAGCTCCCGAGGGGGAGTCGAGTTAAGCGAGCAGTACTTC.

This sequence joins TRBV20-1 and TRBJ1-1, with D perhaps matching TRBD1 (6 bases). The CDR3 contains 12 residues. The germline gives CDR1 DFQATT, CDR2 SNEGSKA (reference sequence). Trimming took off 7 bases at V and 5 bases at J, with 14 bases between the two ends. CDR3 DNA sequence: TGCAGTGTCTCGCAGGGGCAGACTGAAGCTTTCTTT. The encoded protein is CSVSQGQTEAFF.

The table lists this clonotype with a few counts. CDR3 DNA: TGTGCCAGCAGCTCGAGGCAGGGGAGAAACACTGAAGCTTTCTTT. It yields the protein CASSSRQGRNTEAFF. The chain employs TRBV7-9 and TRBJ1-1, with D possibly matching TRBD1 (6 bases). The V and J ends lost 4 bases and 2 bases respectively, with 14 bases between them. The CDR3 sequence is 15 residues long. CDR1 and CDR2 from the germline V gene are SEHNR and FQNEAQ (reference sequence).

This clonotype has only a few counts. This rearrangement joins TRBV2 to TRBJ1-4; 7 nucleotides align to TRBD1. J was trimmed by 4 bases and V by 8 bases; bases with no gene match: 1. The CDR3 runs 12 residues. Per the germline V gene, CDR1 is SNHLY and CDR2 is FYNNEI. CDR3 in amino acids: CASDRDNEKLFF. Written as DNA, the CDR3 is TGTGCCAGCGACAGGGATAATGAAAAACTGTTTTTT.

This clonotype was observed a handful of times. This chain links TRBV10-3 with TRBJ1-1, with D unclear. Trimming cost V 4 bases and J 0 bases, with 12 bases left between them. CDR3 length: 15 residues. Per germline, CDR1 ENHRY and CDR2 SYGVKD. CDR3 DNA sequence: TGTGCCATCAGTGGGGCCCCACTGATGAACACTGAAGCTTTCTTT. Its protein product is CAISGAPLMNTEAFF.

This clonotype occurred many times. The chain combines TRBV20-1 with TRBJ2-1; weak D call: TRBD1 (6 bases). The germline CDR1 and CDR2 sequences are DFQATT and SNEGSKA (reference sequence). The CDR3 runs to 12 residues. V was clipped by 2 bases and J by 9 bases, with 11 bases between them. The CDR3 region is CSARTGRGEQFF. CDR3 nucleotide sequence: TGCAGTGCTAGAACAGGGCGAGGTGAGCAGTTCTTC.

Of note for this clonotype: At one end, the junction sequence differs from germline, possibly due to a read error. The CDR3 sequence is CAGSYPNSPLHF. The CDR3 DNA follows: TGTGCCGGCAGTTACCCAAATTCACCCCTCCACTTT. The genes are TRBV6-2 or TRBV6-3 and TRBJ1-6; D is uncertain. In germline, CDR1 is MNHEY, CDR2 SVGEGT. This CDR3 spans 12 amino acids.

The gene calls are TRBV30 and TRBJ2-5, with D perhaps matching TRBD1 or TRBD2 (5 bases each). This CDR3 spans 13 amino acids. Germline CDR1 GTSNPN, CDR2 SVGIG (reference sequence). V gave up 4 bases and J gave up 6 bases, with 15 bases separating them. The CDR3 DNA reads TGTGCCTGGACCCGAGGGGTCGGGAAGACCCAGTACTTC. Translation: CAWTRGVGKTQYF. Based on the CDR3 plus reference TRBV30 and TRBJ2-5, the full variable domain is SQTIHQWPATLVQPVGSPLSLECTVEGTSNPNLYWYRQAAGRGLQLLFYSVGIGQISSEVPQNLSASRPQDRQFILSSKKLLLSDSGFYLCAWTRGVGKTQYFGPGTRLLVL.

This chain links TRBV7-9 with TRBJ2-7; 9 nucleotides match TRBD1. This CDR3 has 16 amino acids. Germline V CDR1 and CDR2: SEHNR, FQNEAQ (reference sequence). Germline trimming cut 3 bases from V and 0 bases from J; bases unmatched to any gene: 6. The DNA of the CDR3 is TGTGCCAGCAGCTTGGCGGGACAGGGTAACTCCTACGAGCAGTACTTC. Amino acids: CASSLAGQGNSYEQYF.

The V call is TRBV10-3, the J call TRBJ2-4; D perhaps matches TRBD1 (5 bases). Germline V gene sequence: CDR1 ENHRY, CDR2 SYGVKD. V shed 4 bases and J shed 0 bases, with 16 bases lying between them. The CDR3 runs to 17 residues. The CDR3 DNA reads as TGTGCCATCAGTGCGTCTCCAGGGTTCGAAGCCAAAAACATTCAGTACTTC. It encodes CAISASPGFEAKNIQYF.

This clonotype has a handful of counts. This rearrangement joins TRBV7-3 to TRBJ2-1; 8 bases are a match to TRBD2. The trim removed 5 bases at V and 2 bases at J, leaving 5 bases unmatched. The length of the CDR3 is 15 residues. Per the germline V gene, CDR1 is SGHTA and CDR2 is FQGTGA. The CDR3, as DNA: TGTGCCAGCAGCCAGATAGCGGGGACCTACAATGAGCAGTTCTTC. It codes for CASSQIAGTYNEQFF.

The CDR3 nucleotides are TGCGCCAGCAGAATAGGGGCCTCAAGCAATCAGCCCCAGCATTTT. This translates into CASRIGASSNQPQHF. The V call is TRBV5-1, the J call TRBJ1-5, with D perhaps TRBD1 (5 bases). Germline values: CDR1 SGHRS, CDR2 YFSETQ. This CDR3 contains 15 residues. Trimming took 5 bases from V and 1 from J, leaving 13 bases between them. Variable domain in full (rest from reference TRBV5-1 and TRBJ1-5): KAGVTQTPRYLIKTRGQQVTLSCSPISGHRSVSWYQQTPGQGLQFLFEYFSETQRNKGNFPGRFSGRQFSNSRSEMNVSTLELGDSALYLCASRIGASSNQPQHFGDGTRLSIL.

The chain employs TRBV7-2 and TRBJ1-6; a possible D gene is TRBD1 (6 bases). Trimming stripped 5 bases from V and 7 bases from J, with 18 bases between. The germline CDR1 and CDR2 sequences are SGHTA and FQGNSA. CDR3 size: 16 residues. The CDR3 DNA reads TGTGCCAGCAGCGTAGGGGTCAGGGGTGGCAATTCACCCCTCCACTTT. Translation: CASSVGVRGGNSPLHF. Filled out from reference TRBV7-2 and TRBJ1-6, the complete variable domain reads GAGVSQSPSNKVTEKGKDVELRCDPISGHTALYWYRQSLGQGLEFLIYFQGNSAPDKSGLPSDRFSAERTGGSVSTLTIQRTQQEDSAVYLCASSVGVRGGNSPLHFGNGTRLTVT.

The V and J genes are TRBV25-1 and TRBJ2-7; the match to TRBD2 covers 12 bases. The CDR3 runs to 16 residues. Germline V gives CDR1 MGHDK, CDR2 SYGVNS. The ends lost 6 bases at V and 6 bases at J; junction bases unmatched: 12. The chain's CDR3 is CASSFSLAGGRSEQYF. DNA for the CDR3: TGTGCCAGCAGCTTTTCCCTAGCGGGGGGGCGAAGCGAGCAGTACTTC.

V and J are TRBV18 and TRBJ2-3, with D maybe TRBD2 (6 bases). V lost 0 bases to trimming and J lost 5 bases, with 12 bases between them. This CDR3 has 15 residues. Looked up from germline, CDR1 is KGHSH and CDR2 is LQKENI. This chain's CDR3 is CASSPPLPGEDTQYF. The CDR3 DNA is TGTGCCAGCTCACCACCCCTTCCGGGGGAAGATACGCAGTATTTT.

The rearrangement links TRBV7-9 to TRBJ2-5, with D perhaps TRBD1 or TRBD2 (5 bases each). V was clipped by 5 bases and J by 5 bases, with 12 bases between them. This CDR3 region has 13 residues. Germline V gene lookup returns CDR1 SEHNR and CDR2 FQNEAQ (reference sequence). The CDR3: CASSPGWRETQYF. The CDR3 nucleotides are TGTGCCAGCAGCCCAGGGTGGAGGGAGACCCAGTACTTC.